The clone carrying this TCR beta chain came up many times. No ophthalmopathy progression within 18 months constituted stable Graves' hyperthyroidism. The sample comes from a study of T cells in Graves' hyperthyroidism and ophthalmopathy. Study-wide context: Peripheral blood was secured at the point of initial diagnosis, before any treatment.

Using RNA transcripts as the source, TCR beta CDR3 regions were amplified. HTBI primers were employed in a first-round RT-PCR of the TCR CDR3. TCRdb reprocessed the multiplex PCR reads via MiXCR and lists one record per CDR3 protein. The sample has a few hundred thousand distinct CDR3 sequences; around 15% are singletons. This CDR3 has 13 residues. J was trimmed by 6 bases and V by 6 bases; bases with no gene match: 4. The chain uses TRBV12-3 or TRBV12-4 and TRBJ2-1; 8 positions match TRBD1. Source material: blood. The clonotype comes from a middle-aged woman with Graves' hyperthyroidism. The CDR3 sequence is CASSPDRVNEQFF. For the CDR3, the DNA is TGTGCCAGCAGCCCGGACAGGGTCAATGAGCAGTTCTTC.